The clone carrying this T cell receptor beta chain was detected many times. Its antigen is undetermined. The V gene end was trimmed by 4 bases and the J gene end by 3 bases; junction bases not matched to a gene: 7. Germline V gene data show CDR1 as DFQATT and CDR2 as SNEGSKA (reference sequence). This CDR3 comprises 14 residues. This sample is part of a study of T cells in Graves' hyperthyroidism and ophthalmopathy. Study-level results: Most expanded thyroid clonotypes above 0.001 recurred in blood.

There were TCR beta CDR3 regions amplified from RNA transcripts. In the first-round RT-PCR of the TCR CDR3, the HTBI primer set was used. One entry per CDR3 protein results from TCRdb running MiXCR on the multiplex PCR reads. The data hold approximately 370,000 distinct CDR3 sequences, with roughly a sixth observed a single time. Clinical symptoms, serum thyroxine, TRAb, thyroid ultrasound and orbital computed tomography informed diagnoses. The TCR comes from a woman aged 30 to 39 with Graves' hyperthyroidism that later progressed to Graves' ophthalmopathy. The J gene is TRBJ2-5, the V gene TRBV20-1; 8 nucleotides match TRBD2. The sequencing sample was made of blood. The CDR3 here is CSATFPGLEETQYF. CDR3 sequence (DNA): TGCAGTGCTACATTTCCGGGACTAGAAGAGACCCAGTACTTC.